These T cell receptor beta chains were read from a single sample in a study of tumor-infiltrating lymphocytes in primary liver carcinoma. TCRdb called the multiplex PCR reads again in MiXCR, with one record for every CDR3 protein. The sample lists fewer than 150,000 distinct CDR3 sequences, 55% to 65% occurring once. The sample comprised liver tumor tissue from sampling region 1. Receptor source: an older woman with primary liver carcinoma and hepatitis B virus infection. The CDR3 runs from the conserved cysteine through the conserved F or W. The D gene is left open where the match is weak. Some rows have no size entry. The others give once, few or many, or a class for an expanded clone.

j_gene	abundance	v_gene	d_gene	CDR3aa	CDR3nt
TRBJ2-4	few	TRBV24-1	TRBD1	CATSEGQGVKNIQYF	TGTGCCACCAGTGAGGGACAGGGGGTCAAAAACATTCAGTACTTC
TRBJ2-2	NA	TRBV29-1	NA	CSAGWGAGELFF	TGCAGCGCTGGGTGGGGGGCTGGGGAGCTATTTTTT
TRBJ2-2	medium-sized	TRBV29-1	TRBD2	CSVRGLAGVAGELFF	TGCAGCGTCCGCGGGCTAGCGGGAGTGGCCGGGGAGCTGTTTTTT
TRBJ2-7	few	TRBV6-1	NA	CASREAGALEEQYF	TGTGCCAGCAGGGAGGCCGGGGCTCTGGAAGAGCAGTACTTC
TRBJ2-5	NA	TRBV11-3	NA	CASGPPASRGETQYF	TGTGCCAGCGGACCCCCGGCTAGTAGGGGAGAGACCCAGTACTTC
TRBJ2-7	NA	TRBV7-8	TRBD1	CVSSSRRQGAPYKQYF	TGTGTCAGCAGCTCTCGAAGACAGGGGGCCCCCTACAAGCAGTACTTC
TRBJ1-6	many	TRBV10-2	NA	CASSESVSGSPLHF	TGCGCCAGCAGTGAGTCGGTATCCGGTTCACCCCTCCACTTT
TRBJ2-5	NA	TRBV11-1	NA	CASSFRGLGTHYF	TGTGCCAGCAGCTTCAGGGGTTTGGGGACCCATTACTTC
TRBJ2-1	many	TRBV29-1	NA	CSVDGGSYNEQFF	TGCAGCGTTGATGGCGGCAGCTACAATGAGCAGTTCTTC
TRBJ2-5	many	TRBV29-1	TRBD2	CSTPVGRLAGSETQYF	TGCAGCACCCCGGTGGGTCGCCTAGCGGGCTCGGAGACCCAGTACTTC
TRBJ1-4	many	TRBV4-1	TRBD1	CASSQGSTGVEKLFF	TGCGCCAGCAGCCAAGGATCGACAGGGGTTGAAAAACTGTTTTTT
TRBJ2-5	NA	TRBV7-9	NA	CASSPRSQAFETQYF	TGTGCCAGCAGCCCCCGAAGCCAAGCGTTTGAGACCCAGTACTTC
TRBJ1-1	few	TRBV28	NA	CASRAAGRTEAFF	TGTGCCAGCAGAGCGGCAGGGCGCACTGAAGCTTTCTTT
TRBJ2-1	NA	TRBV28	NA	CASSSRLRNEQFF	TGTGCCAGCAGTTCCCGGTTAAGGAATGAGCAGTTCTTC
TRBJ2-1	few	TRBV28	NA	CASSILPTDNEQFF	TGTGCCAGCAGTATACTACCGACCGACAATGAGCAGTTCTTC
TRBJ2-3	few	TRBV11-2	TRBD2	CASSLHTSGTGDTQYF	TGTGCCAGCAGCCTACACACTAGCGGCACCGGAGATACGCAGTATTTT
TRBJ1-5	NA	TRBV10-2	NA	CASGTADQPQHF	TGCGCCAGCGGGACTGCCGACCAGCCCCAGCATTTT
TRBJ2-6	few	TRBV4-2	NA	CASGSLGAAVSSGANVLTF	TGTGCCAGCGGCTCCCTGGGGGCAGCGGTCTCCTCTGGTGCCAACGTCCTGACTTTC
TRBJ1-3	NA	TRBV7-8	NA	CTSSAQGTGNAIYF	TGTACCAGCAGCGCCCAGGGTACTGGAAACGCCATATATTTT
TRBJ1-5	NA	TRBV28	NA	CASSKGGGNQPQHF	TGTGCCAGCAGTAAGGGAGGGGGCAATCAGCCCCAGCATTTT
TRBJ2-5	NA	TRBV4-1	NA	CASSQDLGDCETQYF	TGCGCCAGTAGCCAAGATTTGGGGGATTGCGAGACCCAGTACTTC
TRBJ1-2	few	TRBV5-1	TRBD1	CASSSGTGSNNYGYTF	TGCGCCAGCAGCTCCGGGACAGGGTCAAACAACTATGGCTACACCTTC
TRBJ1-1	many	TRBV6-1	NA	CASSPLYGDTEAFF	TGTGCCAGCAGCCCTCTATATGGGGACACTGAAGCTTTCTTT
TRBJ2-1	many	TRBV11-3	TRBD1	CASSLAPEGDSQYNEQFF	TGTGCCAGCAGCTTAGCCCCTGAAGGGGACAGTCAGTACAATGAGCAGTTCTTC
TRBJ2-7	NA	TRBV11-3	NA	CTSSYGYRETEQYF	TGTACCAGCAGCTATGGTTACAGGGAGACCGAGCAGTACTTC
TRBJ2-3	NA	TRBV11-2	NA	CANSKGVYGSGTDTQYF	TGTGCCAACAGCAAAGGGGTCTACGGAAGTGGCACAGATACGCAGTATTTT
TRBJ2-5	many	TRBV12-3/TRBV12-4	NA	CASRLTGLGDQETQYF	TGTGCCAGCAGGCTAACTGGGTTGGGGGACCAAGAGACCCAGTACTTC
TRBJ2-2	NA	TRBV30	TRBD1	CAWRPQGQVKIVEELFF	TGTGCCTGGAGACCACAAGGACAGGTTAAAATCGTCGAGGAGCTGTTTTTT